This T cell receptor beta chain is drawn from a study of T-cell memory formation after mild COVID-19. Study observations and caveats: Some clones that responded were present in memory (sampled pre-infection), which suggests cross-reactive memory joined.

In the case of this clonotype: What it binds is unknown.

TCRdb independently ran MiXCR on the 5' RACE reads; one entry per CDR3 protein. The sample shows around 50,000 distinct CDR3 sequences, roughly a quarter of them seen only once. Sequencing was carried out using PBMCs or a T cell subset sorted from them (not recorded which). This clonotype was obtained from a man younger than 35 who had mild COVID-19 (a few samples of this study predate the infection). Cell type and time point are not known.

CDR3 sequence (DNA): TGTGCCAGCAGCGTACAGGGGGCTGATACGCAGTATTTT. Translated, it gives CASSVQGADTQYF. The rearrangement joins TRBV9 to TRBJ2-3; 8 nucleotides agree with TRBD1. CDR1 SGDLS and CDR2 YYNGEE come from the germline V gene. The V segment lost 1 base and the J segment 6 bases; nucleotides outside the gene matches: 1. This CDR3 is built from 13 residues.